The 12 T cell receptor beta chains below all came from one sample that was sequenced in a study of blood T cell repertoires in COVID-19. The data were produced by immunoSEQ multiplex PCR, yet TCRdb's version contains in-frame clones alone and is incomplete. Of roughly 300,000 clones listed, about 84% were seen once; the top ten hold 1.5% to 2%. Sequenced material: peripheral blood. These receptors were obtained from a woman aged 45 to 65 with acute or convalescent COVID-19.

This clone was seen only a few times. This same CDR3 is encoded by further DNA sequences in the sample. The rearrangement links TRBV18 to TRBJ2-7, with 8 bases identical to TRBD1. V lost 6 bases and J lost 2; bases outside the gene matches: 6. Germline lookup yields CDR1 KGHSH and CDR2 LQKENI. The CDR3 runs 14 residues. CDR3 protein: CASSPGQGAYEQYF. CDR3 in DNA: TGTGCCAGCTCGCCCGGACAGGGAGCCTACGAGCAGTACTTC. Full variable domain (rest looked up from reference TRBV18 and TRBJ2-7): NAGVMQNPRHLVRRRGQEARLRCSPMKGHSHVYWYRQLPEEGLKFMVYLQKENIIDESGMPKERFSAEFPKEGPSILRIQQVVRGDSAAYFCASSPGQGAYEQYFGPGTRLTVT.

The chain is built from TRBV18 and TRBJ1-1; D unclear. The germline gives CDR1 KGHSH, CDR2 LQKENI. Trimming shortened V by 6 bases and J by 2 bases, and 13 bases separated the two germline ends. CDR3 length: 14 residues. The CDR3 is CASSVSGPNTEAFF. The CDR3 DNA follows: TGTGCCAGCTCCGTCTCCGGTCCCAACACTGAAGCTTTCTTT.

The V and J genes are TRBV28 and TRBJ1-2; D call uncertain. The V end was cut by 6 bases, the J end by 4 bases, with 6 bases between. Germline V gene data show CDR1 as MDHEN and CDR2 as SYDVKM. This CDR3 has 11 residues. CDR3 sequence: CASSASYGYTF. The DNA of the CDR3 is TGTGCCAGCAGCGCGAGCTATGGCTACACCTTC.

The CDR3 sequence: CASSAGTYTDTQYF. In DNA form, the CDR3 reads TGTGCCAGCAGCGCGGGAACGTACACAGATACGCAGTATTTT. This chain uses TRBV5-4 with TRBJ2-3; tentatively, D is TRBD2 (6 bases). V dropped 4 bases and J dropped 2 bases, with 11 bases sitting between them. There are 14 residues in the CDR3. CDR1 and CDR2 (germline): SGHNT, YYREEE (reference sequence).

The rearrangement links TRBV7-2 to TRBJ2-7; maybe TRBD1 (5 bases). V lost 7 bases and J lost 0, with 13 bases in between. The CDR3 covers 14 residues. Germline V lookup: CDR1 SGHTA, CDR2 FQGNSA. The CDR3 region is CASTLKGLSYEQYF. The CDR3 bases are TGTGCCAGCACCCTAAAGGGGCTCTCCTACGAGCAGTACTTC.

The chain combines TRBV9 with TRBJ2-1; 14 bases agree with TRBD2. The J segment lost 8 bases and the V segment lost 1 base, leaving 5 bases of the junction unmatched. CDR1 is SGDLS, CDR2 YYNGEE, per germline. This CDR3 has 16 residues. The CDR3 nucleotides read TGTGCCAGCAGCGTACTCGGGACTAGCGGGAGTTATGAGCAGTTCTTC. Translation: CASSVLGTSGSYEQFF.

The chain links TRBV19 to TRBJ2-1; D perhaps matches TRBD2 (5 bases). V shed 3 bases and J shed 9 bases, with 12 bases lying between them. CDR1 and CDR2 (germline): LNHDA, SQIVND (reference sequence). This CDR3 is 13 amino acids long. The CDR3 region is CASSINLAGEQFF. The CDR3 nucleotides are TGTGCCAGTAGTATTAATCTGGCGGGTGAGCAGTTCTTC.

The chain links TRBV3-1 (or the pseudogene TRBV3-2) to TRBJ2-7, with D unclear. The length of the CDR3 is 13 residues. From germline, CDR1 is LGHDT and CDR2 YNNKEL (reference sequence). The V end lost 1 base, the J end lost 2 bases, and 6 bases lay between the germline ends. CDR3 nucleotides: TGTGCCAGCAGCCAAGGCCTAACCTACGAGCAGTACTTC. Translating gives CASSQGLTYEQYF.

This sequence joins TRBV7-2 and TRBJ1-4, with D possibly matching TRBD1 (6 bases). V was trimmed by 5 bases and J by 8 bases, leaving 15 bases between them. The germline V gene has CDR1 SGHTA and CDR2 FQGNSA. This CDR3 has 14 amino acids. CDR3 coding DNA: TGTGCCAGCAGCCCTATACAGGGTGGCGAAAAACTGTTTTTT. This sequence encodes CASSPIQGGEKLFF.

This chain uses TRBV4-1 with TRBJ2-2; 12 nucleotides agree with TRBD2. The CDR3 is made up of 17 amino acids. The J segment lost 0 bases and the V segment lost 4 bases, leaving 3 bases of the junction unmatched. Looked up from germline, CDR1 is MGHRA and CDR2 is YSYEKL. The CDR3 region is CASSPTSGRPNTGELFF. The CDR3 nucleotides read TGCGCCAGCAGCCCGACTAGCGGGAGACCGAACACCGGGGAGCTGTTTTTT.

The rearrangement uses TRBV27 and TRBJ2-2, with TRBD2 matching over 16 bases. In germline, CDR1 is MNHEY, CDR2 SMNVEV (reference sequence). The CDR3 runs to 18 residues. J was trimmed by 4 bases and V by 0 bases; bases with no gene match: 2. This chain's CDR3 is CASSLSGTSGRVTGELFF. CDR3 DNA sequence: TGTGCCAGCAGTTTATCCGGGACTAGCGGGAGGGTCACCGGGGAGCTGTTTTTT.

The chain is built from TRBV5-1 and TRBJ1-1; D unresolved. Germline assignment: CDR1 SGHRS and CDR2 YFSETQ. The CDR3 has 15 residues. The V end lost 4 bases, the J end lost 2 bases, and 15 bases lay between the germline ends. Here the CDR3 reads CASSASPGANTEAFF. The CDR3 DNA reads TGCGCCAGCAGCGCCTCTCCGGGAGCCAACACTGAAGCTTTCTTT.